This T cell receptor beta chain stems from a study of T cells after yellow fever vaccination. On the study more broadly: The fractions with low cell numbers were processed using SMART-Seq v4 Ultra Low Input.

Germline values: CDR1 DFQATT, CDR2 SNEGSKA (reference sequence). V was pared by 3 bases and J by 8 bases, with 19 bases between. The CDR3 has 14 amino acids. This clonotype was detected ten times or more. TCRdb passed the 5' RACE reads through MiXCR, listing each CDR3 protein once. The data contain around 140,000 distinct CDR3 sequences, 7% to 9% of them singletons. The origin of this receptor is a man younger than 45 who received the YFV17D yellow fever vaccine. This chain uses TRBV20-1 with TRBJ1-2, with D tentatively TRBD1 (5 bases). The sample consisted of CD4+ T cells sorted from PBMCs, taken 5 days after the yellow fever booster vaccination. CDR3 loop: CSASVGRASKGYTF. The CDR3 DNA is TGCAGTGCTAGTGTCGGCAGGGCATCGAAGGGCTACACCTTC.